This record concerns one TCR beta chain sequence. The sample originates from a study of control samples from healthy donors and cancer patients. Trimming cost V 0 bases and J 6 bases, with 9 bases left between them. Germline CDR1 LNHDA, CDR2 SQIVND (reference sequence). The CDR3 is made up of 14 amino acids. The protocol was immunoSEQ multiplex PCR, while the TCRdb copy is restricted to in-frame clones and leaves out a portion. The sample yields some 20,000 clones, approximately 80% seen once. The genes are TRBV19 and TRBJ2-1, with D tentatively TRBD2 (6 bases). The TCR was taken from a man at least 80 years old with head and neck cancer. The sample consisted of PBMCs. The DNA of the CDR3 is TGTGCCAGTAGTATAGATTTGCGGGGCAATGAGCAGTTCTTC. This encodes CASSIDLRGNEQFF.